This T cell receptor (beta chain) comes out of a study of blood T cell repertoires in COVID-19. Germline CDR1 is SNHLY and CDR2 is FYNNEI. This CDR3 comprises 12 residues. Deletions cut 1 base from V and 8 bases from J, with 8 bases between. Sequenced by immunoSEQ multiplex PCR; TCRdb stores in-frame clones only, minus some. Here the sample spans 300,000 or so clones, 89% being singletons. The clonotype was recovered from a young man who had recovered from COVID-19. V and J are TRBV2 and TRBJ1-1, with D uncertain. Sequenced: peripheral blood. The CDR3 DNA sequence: TGTGCCAGCAGTGAAGGACAAACCGAAGCTTTCTTT. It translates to CASSEGQTEAFF.